The 24 T cell receptor beta chains listed next were all sequenced from one sample in a study of cytomegalovirus exposure and HLA in healthy donors. Researchers ran the PCR with 60 Vbeta and 13 Jbeta primers. Method: immunoSEQ multiplex PCR; TCRdb's copy keeps in-frame clones and lacks some. Among roughly 120,000 clones listed, approximately 84% were seen once. Sequencing was performed on PBMCs. Source of these receptors: a man between 40 and 49 years old in good health and CMV-seronegative.

This clone was counted a few times. The chain couples TRBV5-1 to TRBJ1-1; D is unclear. The CDR3 runs to 15 residues. The V and J ends lost 7 bases and 2 bases respectively, with 18 bases between them. Germline loops: CDR1 SGHRS, CDR2 YFSETQ. The DNA for the CDR3 is TGCGCCAGCGCCCCGGGGATCCTGGAAAACACTGAAGCTTTCTTT. Residues: CASAPGILENTEAFF. Full variable domain (remainder filled in from reference TRBV5-1 and TRBJ1-1): KAGVTQTPRYLIKTRGQQVTLSCSPISGHRSVSWYQQTPGQGLQFLFEYFSETQRNKGNFPGRFSGRQFSNSRSEMNVSTLELGDSALYLCASAPGILENTEAFFGQGTRLTVV.

The chain uses TRBV28 and TRBJ1-5; 8 bases line up with TRBD1. V lost 6 bases and J lost 5; bases outside the gene matches: 9. Per germline, CDR1 MDHEN and CDR2 SYDVKM. The CDR3 runs 15 residues. The DNA for the CDR3 is TGTGCCAGCAGACCGTCAGGGGGCAAGGATCAGCCCCAGCATTTT. It yields the protein CASRPSGGKDQPQHF. Supplemented by reference TRBV28 and TRBJ1-5, the full variable domain reads DVKVTQSSRYLVKRTGEKVFLECVQDMDHENMFWYRQDPGLGLRLIYFSYDVKMKEKGDIPEGYSVSREKKERFSLILESASTNQTSMYLCASRPSGGKDQPQHFGDGTRLSIL.

The rearrangement joins TRBV5-8 to TRBJ1-2; no clear D. V lost 6 bases and J lost 8, with 14 bases in between. Per the germline V gene, CDR1 is SGHTS and CDR2 is YDEGEE. The CDR3 has 12 residues. The CDR3 here is CASIRRGGGYTF. The CDR3 bases are TGTGCCAGCATCCGTCGAGGCGGAGGCTACACCTTC. The entire variable domain, with the rest obtained from reference TRBV5-8 and TRBJ1-2, is as follows: EAGVTQSPTHLIKTRGQQATLRCSPISGHTSVYWYQQALGLGLQFLLWYDEGEERNRGNFPPRFSGRQFPNYSSELNVNALELEDSALYLCASIRRGGGYTFGSGTRLTVV.

About this clone: Sequence at one end of the junction differs from germline and may be a read error. The rearrangement uses TRBV6-1 and TRBJ2-7; 9 nucleotides match TRBD1. CDR1 is MNHNS, CDR2 SASEGT, per germline. The CDR3 sequence is 14 residues long. The CDR3 nucleotides are TGTGCCAGCAGGGAAGGACAGGGGCGTTACGAGCAGTACTTC. This encodes CASREGQGRYEQYF.

J is TRBJ1-4 and V is TRBV7-9; D gene ambiguous. Germline-derived CDR1 and CDR2 are SEHNR and FQNEAQ (reference sequence). The V end lost 8 bases, the J end lost 8 bases, and 15 bases lay between the germline ends. The CDR3 length is 13 residues. The CDR3 loop is CASLGSSREKLFF. CDR3 in DNA: TGTGCCAGCCTAGGCAGTTCGAGGGAAAAACTGTTTTTT.

This clone was seen just once. The chain has TRBV2 and TRBJ1-1; 8 bases are a match to TRBD1. Germline lookup yields CDR1 SNHLY and CDR2 FYNNEI. The CDR3 covers 13 residues. Trimming at V came to 7 bases and at J to 7 bases, leaving 8 bases not matched to a gene. CDR3 loop: CASITDREDEAFF. CDR3 nucleotide sequence: TGTGCCAGCATTACGGACAGGGAAGATGAAGCTTTCTTT.

This clone appeared a single time. The chain recombines TRBV12-2 with TRBJ2-7; the table gives TRBD1 as D, unverified against the DNA. TRBV12-2 is labeled a pseudogene. The CDR3 extends over 16 amino acids. CDR3 sequence (DNA): TGTGCAAGTCGCTTAGGTCCGGACAGATCTACTCGGGAGCAGTACTTC. It encodes CASRLGPDRSTREQYF.

V and J are TRBV11-1 and TRBJ2-7; maybe TRBD1 (5 bases). The V end was cut by 2 bases, the J end by 2 bases, with 19 bases between. CDR3 length equals 17 residues. Germline V gives CDR1 SGHAT, CDR2 FQDESV (reference sequence). The CDR3 bases are TGTGCCAGCAGCTTACCGAGGACACCTGTAGGGACCTACGAGCAGTACTTC. Translating gives CASSLPRTPVGTYEQYF.

V gene TRBV2 combines with J gene TRBJ2-5; 8 bases line up with TRBD2. CDR3 length equals 13 residues. V was pared by 6 bases and J by 1 base, with 1 base of the junction left unmatched. Germline CDR1 SNHLY, CDR2 FYNNEI. This chain's CDR3 is CASRRGVQETQYF. CDR3 bases: TGTGCCAGCAGGCGGGGGGTCCAAGAGACCCAGTACTTC.

The chain couples TRBV11-2 to TRBJ1-6, with 7 bases that match TRBD1. Losses at the gene ends were 1 base for V and 7 bases for J; bases not matched to a gene: 1. CDR1 and CDR2 from the germline V gene are SGHAT and FQNNGV. The CDR3 loop spans 14 amino acids. The CDR3 loop is CASSLGRGNSPLHF. As DNA, the CDR3 is TGTGCCAGCAGCTTAGGCAGGGGGAATTCACCCCTCCACTTT.

V gene TRBV5-6 combines with J gene TRBJ1-1; the match to TRBD1 covers 8 bases. The CDR3 length is 15 residues. The V and J ends lost 4 bases and 5 bases, in that order; junction bases with no gene match: 10. Germline values: CDR1 SGHDT, CDR2 YYEEEE. DNA of the CDR3: TGTGCCAGCAGCCCGAATGGACAGGGTAAAACTGAAGCTTTCTTT. It is translated as CASSPNGQGKTEAFF.

The chain has TRBV4-2 and TRBJ2-7; tentative D call: TRBD2 (6 bases). The CDR3 is 15 residues long. The germline V gene encodes CDR1 LGHNA and CDR2 YNFKEQ. The V end was cut by 3 bases, the J end by 3 bases, with 15 bases between. CDR3 DNA: TGTGCCAGCAGCCAGGGGGGTGGTGGGATCTACGAGCAGTACTTC. It is translated as CASSQGGGGIYEQYF.

V usage is TRBV5-6 and J usage is TRBJ2-4; TRBD2 is a possible D gene (5 bases). V was clipped by 7 bases and J by 8 bases, with 22 bases between them. The CDR3 is made up of 15 amino acids. CDR1 is SGHDT and CDR2 is YYEEEE in the germline V gene. CDR3 region: CASGDRLTKRDIQYF. The DNA of the CDR3 is TGTGCCAGCGGCGACCGACTAACAAAACGGGACATTCAGTACTTC.

This chain links TRBV4-2 with TRBJ2-5; 7 nucleotides line up with TRBD2. CDR1 and CDR2 from the germline V gene are LGHNA and YNFKEQ. Trimming removed 4 bases from V and 5 bases from J; junction bases left unmatched: 7. The CDR3 spans 14 residues. CDR3 sequence reads: CASSPRLAYETQYF. The DNA for the CDR3 is TGTGCCAGCAGCCCCAGACTAGCCTACGAGACCCAGTACTTC.

This sequence joins TRBV6-1 and TRBJ1-1; D is perhaps TRBD1 (6 bases). This CDR3 has 14 amino acids. The V and J ends lost 1 base and 4 bases respectively, with 10 bases between them. The germline V gene encodes CDR1 MNHNS and CDR2 SASEGT. CDR3 sequence: CASSEEFRGTEAFF. In DNA, the CDR3 is TGTGCCAGCAGTGAAGAGTTCAGGGGCACTGAAGCTTTCTTT.

The rearrangement links TRBV5-1 to TRBJ1-1; 7 positions match TRBD1. CDR1 and CDR2 from the germline V gene are SGHRS and YFSETQ. The ends lost 3 bases at V and 3 bases at J; junction bases unmatched: 2. The CDR3 spans 13 residues. Here the CDR3 DNA reads TGCGCCAGCAGCTATACAGGGGACACTGAAGCTTTCTTT. Protein: CASSYTGDTEAFF.

The chain links TRBV7-6 to TRBJ1-4, with a weak D call TRBD1 (6 bases). There are 13 residues in the CDR3. Trimming shortened V by 2 bases and J by 12 bases, and 13 bases separated the two germline ends. In germline, CDR1 is SGHVS, CDR2 FNYEAQ. The DNA of the CDR3 is TGTGCCAGCAGCTTAATACACAGGGTTGAACTGTTTTTT. It specifies CASSLIHRVELFF.

This clone was detected only once. The genes are TRBV5-1 and TRBJ2-5; D possibly corresponds to TRBD1 (6 bases). The ends were cut back, 7 bases at V and 5 bases at J, with 18 bases in the middle. The CDR3 has 14 amino acids. From germline, CDR1 is SGHRS and CDR2 YFSETQ. CDR3 loop: CASRIITGTETQYF. DNA for the CDR3: TGCGCCAGCCGGATAATTACAGGGACCGAGACCCAGTACTTC.

This chain joins TRBV6-1 and TRBJ2-1, with TRBD2 matching over 10 bases. V trimming: 5 bases; J trimming: 16 bases; junction bases outside the gene matches: 17. The CDR3 is 15 amino acids. Germline CDR1 and CDR2: MNHNS and SASEGT. The CDR3 reads CASSPRVAGGGSCFF. The DNA of the CDR3 is TGTGCCAGCAGTCCTCGGGTAGCGGGGGGCGGGAGCTGTTTCTTC.

J is TRBJ1-5 and V is TRBV19, with TRBD1 identical over 7 bases. The J segment lost 13 bases and the V segment lost 0 bases, leaving 9 bases of the junction unmatched. Germline values: CDR1 LNHDA, CDR2 SQIVND (reference sequence). CDR3 length: 14 residues. Here the CDR3 reads CASSIEGQVPSQHF. The CDR3 DNA follows: TGTGCCAGTAGTATAGAAGGACAGGTGCCCTCTCAGCATTTT. The full variable domain, rest sourced from reference TRBV19 and TRBJ1-5, is DGGITQSPKYLFRKEGQNVTLSCEQNLNHDAMYWYRQDPGQGLRLIYYSQIVNDFQKGDIAEGYSVSREKKESFPLTVTSAQKNPTAFYLCASSIEGQVPSQHFGDGTRLSIL.

This chain links TRBV18 with TRBJ1-5; D is ambiguous. The CDR3 runs to 15 residues. The ends were cut back, 6 bases at V and 5 bases at J, with 17 bases in the middle. Per the germline V gene, CDR1 is KGHSH and CDR2 is LQKENI. The CDR3 here is CASSKAANLDQPQHF. The DNA for the CDR3 is TGTGCCAGCTCGAAGGCAGCCAACCTAGATCAGCCCCAGCATTTT.

J is TRBJ2-3 and V is TRBV5-1; D is unresolved. V was shortened by 2 bases and J by 3 bases, with 13 bases between the two germline ends. Germline V lookup: CDR1 SGHRS, CDR2 YFSETQ. CDR3 length: 15 amino acids. The CDR3 nucleotides read TGCGCCAGCAGCTTTGCGGCCGGGTCTACAGATACGCAGTATTTT. This sequence encodes CASSFAAGSTDTQYF.

V is TRBV5-1 and J is TRBJ1-3, with D hard to call. Trimming shortened V by 0 bases and J by 4 bases, and 11 bases separated the two germline ends. Looked up from germline, CDR1 is SGHRS and CDR2 is YFSETQ. The CDR3 spans 15 residues. As DNA, the CDR3 is TGCGCCAGCAGCTTGGCGGGGAGCGACGGAAACACCATATATTTT. Translating gives CASSLAGSDGNTIYF.

This chain joins TRBV9 and TRBJ1-5; possible D gene TRBD1, 5 bases. The V and J ends lost 0 bases and 6 bases respectively, with 13 bases between them. This CDR3 comprises 15 residues. The germline CDR1 and CDR2 sequences are SGDLS and YYNGEE. CDR3 protein: CASSVGSGGGQPQHF. CDR3 DNA sequence: TGTGCCAGCAGCGTAGGTTCCGGGGGTGGTCAGCCCCAGCATTTT. The full variable domain, its missing parts supplied by reference TRBV9 and TRBJ1-5, is DSGVTQTPKHLITATGQRVTLRCSPRSGDLSVYWYQQSLDQGLQFLIQYYNGEERAKGNILERFSAQQFPDLHSELNLSSLELGDSALYFCASSVGSGGGQPQHFGDGTRLSIL.